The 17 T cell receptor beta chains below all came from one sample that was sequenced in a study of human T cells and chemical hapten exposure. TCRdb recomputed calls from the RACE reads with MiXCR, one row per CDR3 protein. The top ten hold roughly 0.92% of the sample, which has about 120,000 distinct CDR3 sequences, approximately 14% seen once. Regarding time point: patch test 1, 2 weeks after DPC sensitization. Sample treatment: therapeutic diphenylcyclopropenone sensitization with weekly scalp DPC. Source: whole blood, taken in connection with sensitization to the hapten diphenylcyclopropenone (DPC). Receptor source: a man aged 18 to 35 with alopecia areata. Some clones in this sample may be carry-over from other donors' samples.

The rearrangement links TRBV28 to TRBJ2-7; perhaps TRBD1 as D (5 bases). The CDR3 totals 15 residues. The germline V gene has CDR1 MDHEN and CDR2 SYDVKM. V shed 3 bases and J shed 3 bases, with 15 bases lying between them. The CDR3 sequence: CASSLTVSSGYEQYF. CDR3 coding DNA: TGTGCCAGCAGTTTGACAGTCAGTTCCGGCTACGAGCAGTACTTC.

CDR3 DNA sequence: TGCGCCAGCAGCTTGGCCAAAGCCAATGATGGCTACACCTTC. Translated: CASSLAKANDGYTF. The rearrangement joins TRBV5-1 to TRBJ1-2; D ambiguous. Looked up from germline, CDR1 is SGHRS and CDR2 is YFSETQ. This CDR3 contains 14 residues. V lost 0 bases to trimming and J lost 6 bases, with 12 bases between them.

The CDR3 region has the DNA TGTGCCAGCAGCTTAGGGGACAGCCAGAATGAAAAACTGTTTTTT. Its protein is CASSLGDSQNEKLFF. The V gene is TRBV7-6, the J gene TRBJ1-4; the match to TRBD1 covers 7 bases. The length of the CDR3 is 15 residues. V was pared by 1 base and J by 5 bases, with 4 bases of the junction left unmatched. Germline V gene sequence: CDR1 SGHVS, CDR2 FNYEAQ.

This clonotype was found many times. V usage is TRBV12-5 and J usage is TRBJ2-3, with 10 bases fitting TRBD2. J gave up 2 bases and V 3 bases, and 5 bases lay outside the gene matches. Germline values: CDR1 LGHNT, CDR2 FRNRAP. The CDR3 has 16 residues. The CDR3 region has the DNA TGTGCTAGTGGTTTATTCCTAGCGGGGGCCACAGATACGCAGTATTTT. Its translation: CASGLFLAGATDTQYF.

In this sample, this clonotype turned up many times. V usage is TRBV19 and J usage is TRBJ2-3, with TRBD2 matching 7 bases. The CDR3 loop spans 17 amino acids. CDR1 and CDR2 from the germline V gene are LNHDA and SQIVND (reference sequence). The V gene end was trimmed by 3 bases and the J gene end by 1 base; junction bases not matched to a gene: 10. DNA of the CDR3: TGTGCCAGTAGTATCCCGGGACTACCTATAGGCACAGATACGCAGTATTTT. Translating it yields CASSIPGLPIGTDTQYF.

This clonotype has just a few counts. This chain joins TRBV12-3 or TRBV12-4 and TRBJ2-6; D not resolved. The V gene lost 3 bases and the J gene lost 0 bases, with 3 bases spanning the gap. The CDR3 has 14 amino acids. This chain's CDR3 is CASSFGSGANVLTF. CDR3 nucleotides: TGTGCCAGCAGTTTCGGCTCTGGGGCCAACGTCCTGACTTTC.

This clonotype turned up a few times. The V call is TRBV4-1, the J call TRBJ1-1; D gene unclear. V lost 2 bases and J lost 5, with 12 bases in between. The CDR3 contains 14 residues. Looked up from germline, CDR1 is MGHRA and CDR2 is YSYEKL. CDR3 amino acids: CASSQLSRATEAFF. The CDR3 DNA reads TGCGCCAGCAGCCAACTGTCGAGGGCTACTGAAGCTTTCTTT.

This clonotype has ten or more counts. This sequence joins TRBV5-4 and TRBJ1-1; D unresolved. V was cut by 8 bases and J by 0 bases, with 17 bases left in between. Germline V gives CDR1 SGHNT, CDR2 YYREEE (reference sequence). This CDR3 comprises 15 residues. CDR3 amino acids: CASTRGGDLNTEAFF. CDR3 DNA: TGTGCCAGTACCCGTGGTGGGGATTTGAACACTGAAGCTTTCTTT.

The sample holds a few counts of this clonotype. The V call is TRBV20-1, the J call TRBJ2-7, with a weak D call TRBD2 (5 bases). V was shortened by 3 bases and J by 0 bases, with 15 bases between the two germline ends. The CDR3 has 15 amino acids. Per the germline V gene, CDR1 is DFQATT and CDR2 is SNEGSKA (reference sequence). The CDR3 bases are TGCAGTGCTAGTGCGGGCAGTGGGCCCTCCTACGAGCAGTACGTC. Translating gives CSASAGSGPSYEQYV.

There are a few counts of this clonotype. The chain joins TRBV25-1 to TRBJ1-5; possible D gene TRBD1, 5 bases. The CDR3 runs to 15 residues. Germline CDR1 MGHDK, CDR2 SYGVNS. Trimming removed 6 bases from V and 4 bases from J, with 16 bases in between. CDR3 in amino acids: CASSMSGVWNQPQHF. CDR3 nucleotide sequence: TGTGCCAGCAGCATGTCGGGGGTCTGGAATCAGCCCCAGCATTTT.

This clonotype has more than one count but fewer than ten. DNA of the CDR3: TGTGCCACCAGCAGAGAAGTAAGGGGTACTGGGGCCAACGTCCTGACTTTC. Its translation is CATSREVRGTGANVLTF. The chain carries TRBV15 and TRBJ2-6; a possible D gene is TRBD1 (5 bases). Germline V lookup: CDR1 LNHNV, CDR2 YYDKDF (reference sequence). The V end lost 0 bases, the J end lost 2 bases, and 11 bases lay between the germline ends. The CDR3 is 17 amino acids.

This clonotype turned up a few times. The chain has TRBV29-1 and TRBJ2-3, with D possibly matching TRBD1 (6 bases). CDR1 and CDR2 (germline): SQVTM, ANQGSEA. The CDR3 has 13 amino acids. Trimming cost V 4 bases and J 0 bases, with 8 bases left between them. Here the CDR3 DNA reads TGCAGCGTTGGGGGGACAAGCACAGATACGCAGTATTTT. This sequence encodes CSVGGTSTDTQYF.

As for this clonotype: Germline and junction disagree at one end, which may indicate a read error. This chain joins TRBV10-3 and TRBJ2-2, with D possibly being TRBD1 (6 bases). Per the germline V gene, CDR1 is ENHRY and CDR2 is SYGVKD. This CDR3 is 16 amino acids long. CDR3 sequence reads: CAIRIDRPSNTGELFF. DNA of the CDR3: TGTGCCATCAGAATTGACAGGCCTTCGAACACCGGGGAGTTGTTTTTT.

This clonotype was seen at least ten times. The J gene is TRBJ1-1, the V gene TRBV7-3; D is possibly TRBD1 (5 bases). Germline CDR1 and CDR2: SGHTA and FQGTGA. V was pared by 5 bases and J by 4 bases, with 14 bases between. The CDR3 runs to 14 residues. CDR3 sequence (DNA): TGTGCCAGCAGCCCACTTGGGAGGGGCACTGAAGCTTTCTTT. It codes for CASSPLGRGTEAFF.

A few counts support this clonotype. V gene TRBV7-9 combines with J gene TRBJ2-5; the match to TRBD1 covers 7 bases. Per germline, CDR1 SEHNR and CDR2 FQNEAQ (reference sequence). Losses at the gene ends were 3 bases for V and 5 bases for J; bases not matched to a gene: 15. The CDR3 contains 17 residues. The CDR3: CASSFSRTGTGKETQYF. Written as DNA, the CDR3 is TGTGCCAGCAGCTTTAGCCGGACAGGAACGGGGAAGGAGACCCAGTACTTC.

In DNA form, the CDR3 reads TGTGCCAGCAGCTTTGCCCGAGTTGCGGCCGGGGAGCTGTTTTTT. It translates to CASSFARVAAGELFF. The chain employs TRBV7-2 and TRBJ2-2, with D uncertain. This CDR3 has 15 residues. V lost 3 bases and J 6 bases, leaving 14 bases between the germline ends. In germline, CDR1 is SGHTA, CDR2 FQGNSA.

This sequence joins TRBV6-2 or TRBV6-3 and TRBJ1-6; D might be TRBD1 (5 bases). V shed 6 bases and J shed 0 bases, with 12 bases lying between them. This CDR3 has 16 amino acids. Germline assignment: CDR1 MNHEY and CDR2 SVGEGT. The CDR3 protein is CASRGLRSSYNSPLHF. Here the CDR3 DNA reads TGTGCCAGCAGGGGGCTACGGAGCTCCTATAATTCACCCCTCCACTTT.